This TCR beta chain was retrieved from a study of blood T cell repertoires in COVID-19. V lost 3 bases to trimming and J lost 2 bases, with 5 bases between them. Per the germline V gene, CDR1 is DFQATT and CDR2 is SNEGSKA (reference sequence). CDR3 length equals 12 residues. Here immunoSEQ multiplex PCR was the method, and the copy in TCRdb shows in-frame clones only, minus some. The repertoire holds 350,000 to 400,000 clones, with around 92% as singletons. Enrollment of patients from Seattle took place during active infection, with longitudinal follow-up. V usage is TRBV20-1 and J usage is TRBJ2-1; D is ambiguous. This receptor was obtained from a woman aged 25 to 45 with COVID-19, enrolled during active disease. The material sequenced was peripheral blood. The CDR3 region is CSASSAYNEQFF. The CDR3 DNA is TGCAGTGCTAGTTCGGCCTACAATGAGCAGTTCTTC.